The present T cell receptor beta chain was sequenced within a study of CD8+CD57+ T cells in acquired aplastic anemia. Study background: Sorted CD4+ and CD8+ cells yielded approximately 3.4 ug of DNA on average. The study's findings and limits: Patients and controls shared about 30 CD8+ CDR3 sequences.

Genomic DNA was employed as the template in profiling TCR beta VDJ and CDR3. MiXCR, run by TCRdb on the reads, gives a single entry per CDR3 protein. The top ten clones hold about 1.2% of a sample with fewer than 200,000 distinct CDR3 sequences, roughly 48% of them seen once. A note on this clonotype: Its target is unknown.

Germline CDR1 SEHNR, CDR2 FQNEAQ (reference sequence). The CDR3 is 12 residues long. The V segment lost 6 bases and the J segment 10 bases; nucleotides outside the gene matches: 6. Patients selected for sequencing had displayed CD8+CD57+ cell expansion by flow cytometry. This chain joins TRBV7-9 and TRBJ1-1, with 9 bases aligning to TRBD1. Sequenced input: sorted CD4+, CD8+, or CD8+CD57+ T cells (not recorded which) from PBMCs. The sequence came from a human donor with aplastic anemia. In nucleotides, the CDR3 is TGTGCCAGCAGGAAACCACAGGGGGCAGCTTTCTTT. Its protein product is CASRKPQGAAFF.